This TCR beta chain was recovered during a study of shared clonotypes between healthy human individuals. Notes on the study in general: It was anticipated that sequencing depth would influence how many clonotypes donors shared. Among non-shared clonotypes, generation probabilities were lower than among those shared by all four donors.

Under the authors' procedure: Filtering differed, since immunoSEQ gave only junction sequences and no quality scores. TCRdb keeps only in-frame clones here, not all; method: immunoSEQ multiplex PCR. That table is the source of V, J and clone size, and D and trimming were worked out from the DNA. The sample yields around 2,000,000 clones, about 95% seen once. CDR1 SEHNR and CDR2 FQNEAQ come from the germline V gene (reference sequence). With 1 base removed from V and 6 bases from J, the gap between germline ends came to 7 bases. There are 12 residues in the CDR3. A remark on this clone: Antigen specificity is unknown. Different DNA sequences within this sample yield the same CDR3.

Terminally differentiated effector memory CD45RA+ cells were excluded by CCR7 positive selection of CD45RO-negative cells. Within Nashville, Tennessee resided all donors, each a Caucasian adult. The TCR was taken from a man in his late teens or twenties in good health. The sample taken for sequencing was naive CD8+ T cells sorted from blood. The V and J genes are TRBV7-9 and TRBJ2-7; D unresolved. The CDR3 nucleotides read TGTGCCAGCAGCTTAGTAGGTTCCGAGCAGTACTTC. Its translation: CASSLVGSEQYF.